Each of the 17 T cell receptor beta chains below was sequenced from the same sample in a study of neoadjuvant anti-PD-1 for oral cavity cancer. Data came from immunoSEQ multiplex PCR; TCRdb stores just in-frame clones and leaves some out. Among approximately 74,000 clones listed, about 80% were seen once. The material sequenced was PBMCs, taken before nivolumab (anti-PD-1) treatment. The receptors shown here come from a person aged 35 to 85 with oral cavity squamous cell carcinoma.

A note on this clone: Other nucleotide sequences in the sample specify the same CDR3. The genes are TRBV5-1 and TRBJ1-5; D unresolved. V shed 0 bases and J shed 0 bases, with 7 bases lying between them. The CDR3 spans 15 residues. From germline, CDR1 is SGHRS and CDR2 YFSETQ. The CDR3 here is CASSLDGYSNQPQHF. Here the CDR3 DNA reads TGCGCCAGCAGCTTGGACGGCTATAGCAATCAGCCCCAGCATTTT.

CDR3 DNA sequence: TGTGCCAGCAGTTACGCGAGGCTCGCATACAATGAGCAGTTCTTC. Encoded protein: CASSYARLAYNEQFF. V is TRBV6-5 and J is TRBJ2-1; D call uncertain. The V gene's germline CDR1 is MNHEY and CDR2 SVGAGI. The CDR3 is 15 residues long. Trimming shortened V by 2 bases and J by 4 bases, and 12 bases separated the two germline ends.

The chain joins TRBV10-3 to TRBJ2-1, with 10 nucleotides matching TRBD2. Germline trimming cut 8 bases from V and 1 base from J; bases unmatched to any gene: 8. Germline CDR1 reads ENHRY; CDR2 reads SYGVKD. The CDR3 contains 16 residues. In nucleotides, the CDR3 is TGTGCCATCGGCAGCGGGAGGGCCGGATCCTACAATGAGCAGTTCTTC. As protein: CAIGSGRAGSYNEQFF.

CDR3 loop: CASRGLAGVADTQYF. CDR3 nucleotides: TGCGCCAGCAGGGGACTAGCGGGAGTGGCAGATACGCAGTATTTT. The rearrangement links TRBV5-1 to TRBJ2-3; 14 bases line up with TRBD2. The CDR3 totals 15 residues. The germline V gene has CDR1 SGHRS and CDR2 YFSETQ. With 5 bases clipped from V and 4 bases from J, the junction kept 3 bases outside the gene matches.

The rearrangement joins TRBV10-3 to TRBJ2-1; 13 bases fit TRBD2. The J segment lost 6 bases and the V segment lost 7 bases, leaving 3 bases of the junction unmatched. In germline, CDR1 is ENHRY, CDR2 SYGVKD. The CDR3 is 14 amino acids. This CDR3 is CAITRTSGSNEQFF. The CDR3 nucleotides read TGTGCCATCACCCGGACTAGCGGGAGCAATGAGCAGTTCTTC.

The chain carries TRBV20-1 and TRBJ1-2; weak D call: TRBD1 (5 bases). V lost 6 bases and J lost 5, with 10 bases in between. CDR1 and CDR2 from the germline V gene are DFQATT and SNEGSKA (reference sequence). This CDR3 contains 11 residues. CDR3 amino acids: CSADSFYGYTF. The CDR3 DNA is TGCAGTGCCGACAGTTTTTATGGCTACACCTTC.

V and J are TRBV6-5 and TRBJ2-1; 8 bases fit TRBD2. V gave up 6 bases and J gave up 3 bases; unmatched junction bases: 7. Germline V gene data show CDR1 as MNHEY and CDR2 as SVGAGI. This CDR3 region has 15 residues. CDR3 in amino acids: CASSDLSGIYNEQFF. Written as DNA, the CDR3 is TGTGCCAGCAGCGACCTTAGCGGGATCTACAATGAGCAGTTCTTC.

This clone was seen once. This sequence joins TRBV29-1 and TRBJ2-7; the D is unclear. The CDR3 is 12 residues long. CDR1 is SQVTM and CDR2 is ANQGSEA in the germline V gene. The CDR3 DNA sequence: TGCTCCGGTCGTTCTAACCGCTACGAGCAGTACTTC. Protein: CSGRSNRYEQYF.

The genes are TRBV27 and TRBJ2-5; TRBD1 aligns across 8 bases. Germline values: CDR1 MNHEY, CDR2 SMNVEV (reference sequence). CDR3 length equals 17 residues. V was pared by 2 bases and J by 4 bases, with 12 bases of the junction left unmatched. DNA for the CDR3: TGTGCCAGCAGTTTAATTGCTCATCAGGGGGCCAGAGAGACCCAGTACTTC. It is translated as CASSLIAHQGARETQYF.

The chain combines TRBV20-1 with TRBJ2-4, with 7 bases aligning to TRBD2. Germline CDR1 is DFQATT and CDR2 is SNEGSKA (reference sequence). After removal of 6 bases from V and 14 bases from J, the junction contained 4 bases not matched to a gene. CDR3 length: 9 amino acids. CDR3 sequence (DNA): TGCAGTGCCGAACTAGCGAAGTACTTC. Translating it yields CSAELAKYF.

This chain links TRBV5-1 with TRBJ2-3; the match to TRBD2 covers 7 bases. V lost 4 bases, J lost 5 bases, and 16 bases stayed unmatched. This CDR3 comprises 17 residues. Germline CDR1 is SGHRS and CDR2 is YFSETQ. CDR3 residues: CASSMGGTAPTEDTQYF. The DNA for the CDR3 is TGCGCCAGCAGCATGGGGGGGACTGCACCTACGGAAGATACGCAGTATTTT.

Only a few counts were recorded for this clone. The V and J genes are TRBV27 and TRBJ2-3; weak D call: TRBD2 (6 bases). V dropped 4 bases and J dropped 3 bases, with 17 bases sitting between them. The germline V gene encodes CDR1 MNHEY and CDR2 SMNVEV (reference sequence). CDR3 size: 16 residues. CDR3 sequence: CASSWLAHTGTDTQYF. In nucleotides, the CDR3 is TGTGCCAGCAGTTGGCTAGCGCATACGGGAACAGATACGCAGTATTTT.

The rearrangement uses TRBV2 and TRBJ1-5; D remains ambiguous. There are 13 residues in the CDR3. Trimming removed 6 bases at V and 4 bases at J, with 10 bases between. Germline CDR1 is SNHLY and CDR2 is FYNNEI. Here the CDR3 DNA reads TGTGCCAGCAGCCCGGCGGGGAATCAGCCCCAGCATTTT. Its translation is CASSPAGNQPQHF. Combining the CDR3 with reference TRBV2 and TRBJ1-5 gives the whole variable domain EPEVTQTPSHQVTQMGQEVILRCVPISNHLYFYWYRQILGQKVEFLVSFYNNEISEKSEIFDDQFSVERPDGSNFTLKIRSTKLEDSAMYFCASSPAGNQPQHFGDGTRLSIL.

The V call is TRBV7-9, the J call TRBJ2-7; 11 bases fit TRBD2. Germline V gene sequence: CDR1 SEHNR, CDR2 FQNEAQ (reference sequence). Trimming removed 8 bases from V and 0 bases from J; junction bases left unmatched: 9. This CDR3 is built from 16 residues. The CDR3 reads CASRGTSGLYSYEQYF. The CDR3 bases are TGTGCCAGCCGCGGGACTAGCGGCTTATACTCCTACGAGCAGTACTTC.

The rearrangement links TRBV30 to TRBJ2-4, with TRBD2 matching over 8 bases. The ends lost 4 bases at V and 6 bases at J; junction bases unmatched: 5. This CDR3 has 13 residues. Germline loops: CDR1 GTSNPN, CDR2 SVGIG (reference sequence). The CDR3 spells CAWTGGGLNIQYF. The CDR3 nucleotides read TGTGCCTGGACCGGGGGGGGATTAAACATTCAGTACTTC.

The rearrangement links TRBV29-1 to TRBJ2-3, with 7 bases identical to TRBD2. CDR3 length equals 15 residues. V lost 4 bases to trimming and J lost 0 bases; unmatched junction nucleotides: 7. In germline, CDR1 is SQVTM, CDR2 ANQGSEA. CDR3 nucleotide sequence: TGCAGCGTTGTTGTTGCGGGAGACAGCACAGATACGCAGTATTTT. This gives the protein CSVVVAGDSTDTQYF.

V is TRBV9 and J is TRBJ2-3; D possibly corresponds to TRBD1 (7 bases). The CDR3 extends over 16 amino acids. The germline V gene has CDR1 SGDLS and CDR2 YYNGEE. V lost 3 bases and J lost 6, with 20 bases in between. As DNA, the CDR3 is TGTGCCAGCAGCGCAGGGGGACTCCAAGATTCGGATACGCAGTATTTT. This codes for CASSAGGLQDSDTQYF.